What follows describes a single T cell receptor beta chain. Per germline, CDR1 SGHNT and CDR2 YYREEE (reference sequence). The CDR3 has 15 residues. The V and J ends lost 4 bases and 5 bases respectively, with 15 bases between them. The sample comes from a study of blood T cell repertoires in COVID-19. Study-level background: The United States, Italy and Spain provided the acute and convalescent COVID-19 samples.

Recovered status applied to Cohort 3 donors who had two consecutive negative PCRs. It also applied to those with clearance or with symptom resolution. Libraries were prepared by immunoSEQ multiplex PCR; TCRdb keeps only in-frame clonotypes and omits some of them. The table has a few hundred thousand clones, 70% to 90% seen once; the top ten hold less than 2.5%. The sequenced sample consisted of PBMCs or T cells enriched from blood (not recorded which). This receptor was taken from a man aged 30 to 39 who had recovered from COVID-19. This chain joins TRBV5-4 and TRBJ2-2; TRBD2 is a possible D gene (6 bases). The CDR3 DNA sequence: TGTGCCAGCAGCCTCGGCGGGGTGGGAACCGGGGAGCTGTTTTTT. Amino acids: CASSLGGVGTGELFF. The full variable domain, in which reference TRBV5-4 and TRBJ2-2 provide the parts outside the CDR3, is ETGVTQSPTHLIKTRGQQVTLRCSSQSGHNTVSWYQQALGQGPQFIFQYYREEENGRGNFPPRFSGLQFPNYSSELNVNALELDDSALYLCASSLGGVGTGELFFGEGSRLTVL.